The TCR beta chain under discussion was sequenced for a study of OX40 agonist ivuxolimab in advanced cancers. Overall study context: A mean age of around 60 years, range about 23 to 90, was recorded, and roughly 80% were male. Overall study findings and caveats: Averaged across samples, CD8+ T cells carried more expanded clones than CD4+ did. Circulating CD4+ and CD8+ T cells showed clonal expansion by week 6 at 0.1 to 3.0 mg/kg. The specificity for antigen of the expanded peripheral T cells was not determined.

Sequenced by immunoSEQ multiplex PCR; TCRdb stores in-frame clones only, minus some. The sample contains about 31,000 clones, approximately 86% of which appear only once. Note on this clone: Antigen: not known.

CDR1 and CDR2 from the germline V gene are LNHDA and SQIVND (reference sequence). The CDR3 is made up of 17 amino acids. V gave up 9 bases and J gave up 4 bases, with 24 bases separating them. This receptor was identified in an adult with an advanced solid tumor such as melanoma, head and neck, liver or kidney cancer. The sample consisted of CD4+ or CD8+ T cells sorted from blood, taken in a trial of the OX40 agonist ivuxolimab. The V and J genes are TRBV19 and TRBJ2-2, with D maybe TRBD1 (6 bases). The CDR3 loop reads CASRAPIQGLGTGELFF. CDR3 DNA sequence: TGTGCCAGCAGAGCCCCGATCCAGGGGTTGGGCACCGGGGAGCTGTTTTTT.